This T cell receptor beta chain was identified during a study of T cell responses to AZD1222 COVID-19 vaccine. Study findings and constraints: Distributed over spike, vaccine-associated CD4 TCRs predominated at 160-218 and 743-854. Baseline seropositivity characterized only a handful of AZD1222 recipients.

Clones were read by immunoSEQ multiplex PCR, and TCRdb kept only the in-frame ones, dropping some. The sample records 150,000 to 200,000 clones, 70% to 90% being singletons. For this clone: The target antigen is unknown.

The TCR was taken from an adult who received the AZD1222 COVID-19 vaccine. Here the sequenced sample was peripheral blood, taken 28 days after the second AZD1222 dose.

As DNA, the CDR3 is TGTGCCAGCAGCTTAGGTGGGACTAGCGGGGGGGCCGAAGAGCAGTTCTTC. It is translated as CASSLGGTSGGAEEQFF. V and J are TRBV11-3 and TRBJ2-1; 16 bases are shared with TRBD2. CDR1 and CDR2 (germline): SGHNT, YENEEA. The CDR3 totals 17 residues. V lost 1 base, J lost 10 bases, and 7 bases stayed unmatched.